What follows are 12 T cell receptor beta chains derived from one specimen sequenced in a study of T cell clonality in common variable immunodeficiency. Measured with immunoSEQ multiplex PCR; TCRdb has only the in-frame clones, and not every one. The sample is made up of about 66,000 clones, none counted only once. Sequencing used peripheral blood mononuclear cells. The receptors stem from a person aged 18-70 years in good health.

This clone came up many times. The read ends 3 residues early relative to the CDR3; the germline J gene fills the gap. The rearrangement uses TRBV20-1 and TRBJ1-2; D might be TRBD1 (6 bases). CDR1 DFQATT and CDR2 SNEGSKA come from the germline V gene (reference sequence). The CDR3 is made up of 14 amino acids. The CDR3 spells CSARDITGPRGYTF. CDR3 bases read: TGCAGTGCTAGAGATATAACAGGGCCGCGGGGC.

This clone was recorded at least ten times. The CDR3 end lies 3 residues beyond the end of the read and is filled in from the germline J gene. The chain joins TRBV5-1 to TRBJ1-1, with D possibly TRBD1 on 6 matching bases. Germline-derived CDR1 and CDR2 are SGHRS and YFSETQ. The CDR3 loop spans 17 amino acids. With 5 bases removed from V and 0 bases from J, the gap between germline ends came to 20 bases. The CDR3 DNA, read in part, is TGCGCCAGCAGGCAACAGGGAAGTACAATCTTGAACACTGAA. This encodes CASRQQGSTILNTE. The CDR3 in its entirety is CASRQQGSTILNTEAFF.

This clone was counted ten times or more. The read ends 3 residues early relative to the CDR3; the germline J gene fills the gap. The chain employs TRBV20-1 and TRBJ2-2; TRBD1 or TRBD2 may be the D gene (5 bases each). CDR3 length: 13 amino acids. Trimming took 7 bases from V and 5 from J, leaving 14 bases between them. Germline loops: CDR1 DFQATT, CDR2 SNEGSKA (reference sequence). The sequenced CDR3 bases are TGCAGTGGACGGTTAGAGGGGACCGGGGAG. This codes for CSGRLEGTGE. The entire CDR3 protein is CSGRLEGTGELFF.

This clone occurred many times. The observed sequence ends 3 residues before the CDR3 terminus, with the missing tail filled in from the germline J gene. This sequence joins TRBV6-1 and TRBJ2-7, with 11 bases lining up with TRBD1. Germline-derived CDR1 and CDR2 are MNHNS and SASEGT. The CDR3 sequence is 16 residues long. Trimming took 3 bases from V and 3 from J; bases not matched to a gene: 7. The CDR3 DNA, read in part, is TGTGCCAGCAGTGAGCTGGGACAGGGGGGCCTCTACGAG. Encoded protein: CASSELGQGGLYE. In full, the CDR3 reads CASSELGQGGLYEQYF.

The DNA read from the CDR3 is TGTGCCAGCAGCTTAGCTGGAGGGACTAGTCGCGAG. This gives the protein CASSLAGGTSRE. The whole CDR3 protein is CASSLAGGTSREQYF. J is TRBJ2-7 and V is TRBV7-9; 8 nucleotides match TRBD2. The CDR3 is cut off 3 residues early in the read; its end comes from the germline J gene. The CDR3 has 15 amino acids. V trimming: 0 bases; J trimming: 6 bases; junction bases outside the gene matches: 7. Germline-derived CDR1 and CDR2 are SEHNR and FQNEAQ (reference sequence).

This clone was seen repeatedly, ten times or more. With the read ending 3 residues before the CDR3 end, the germline J gene is used to fill in that end. The rearrangement uses TRBV20-1 and TRBJ2-2, with a possible D match to TRBD2 (5 bases). This CDR3 has 13 residues. Between the trimmed V and J ends, which lost 2 bases and 5 bases, there was a span of 9 bases. The germline gives CDR1 DFQATT, CDR2 SNEGSKA (reference sequence). CDR3 in amino acids: CSARIGVTGELFF. The sequenced CDR3 bases are TGCAGTGCTAGAATCGGGGTTACCGGGGAG.

This clone occurred many times. The CDR3 goes on 3 residues after the read ends, and that part is filled in from the germline J gene. The chain couples TRBV5-6 to TRBJ2-7; a possible D gene is TRBD2 (6 bases). From germline, CDR1 is SGHDT and CDR2 YYEEEE. The V and J ends lost 4 bases and 3 bases respectively, with 11 bases between them. This CDR3 is built from 13 residues. CDR3 DNA, as far as it was read: TGTGCCAGCAGCCGACTAGAGGGCTACGAG. It is translated as CASSRLEGYE. The CDR3 as a whole reads CASSRLEGYEQYF.

In this sample, this clone turned up many times. The read terminates 3 residues before the CDR3 end, so the remaining end is supplied by the germline J gene. The chain is built from TRBV28 and TRBJ2-3, with 11 positions matching TRBD2. Germline CDR1 is MDHEN and CDR2 is SYDVKM. This CDR3 region has 20 residues. V lost 3 bases, J lost 2 bases, and 16 bases stayed unmatched. The CDR3 DNA, read in part, is TGTGCCAGCAGTTTCCCTTTACTAGCGGGAGCGACCCATTCCACAGATACG. It is translated as CASSFPLLAGATHSTDT. In full, the CDR3 reads CASSFPLLAGATHSTDTQYF.

This clone has at least ten counts. Sequencing ends 3 residues short of the CDR3 end; the germline J gene provides the rest. The chain has TRBV6-2 or TRBV6-3 and TRBJ2-3; D uncertain. Germline values: CDR1 MNHEY, CDR2 SVGEGT. V was shortened by 6 bases and J by 4 bases, with 11 bases between the two germline ends. The CDR3 totals 13 residues. Incomplete CDR3 DNA: TGTGCCAGCAGGGATCTAGTGGCAGATACG. This sequence encodes CASRDLVADT. The whole CDR3 protein reads CASRDLVADTQYF.

This clone was observed many times. The read halts 3 residues ahead of the CDR3 end, with the missing end drawn from the germline J gene. The chain is built from TRBV2 and TRBJ2-3; 11 nucleotides line up with TRBD2. J gave up 6 bases and V 6 bases, and 5 bases lay outside the gene matches. Germline CDR1 and CDR2: SNHLY and FYNNEI. The CDR3 runs to 14 residues. CDR3 in amino acids: CASSGTSGGDTQYF. CDR3 DNA (partial): TGTGCCAGCAGCGGGACTAGCGGAGGGGATACG. The full variable domain, in which reference TRBV2 and TRBJ2-3 provide the parts outside the CDR3, is EPEVTQTPSHQVTQMGQEVILRCVPISNHLYFYWYRQILGQKVEFLVSFYNNEISEKSEIFDDQFSVERPDGSNFTLKIRSTKLEDSAMYFCASSGTSGGDTQYFGPGTRLTVL.

This clone was recorded at least ten times. Sequencing ends 3 residues short of the CDR3 end; the germline J gene provides the rest. The genes are TRBV7-9 and TRBJ2-3; tentative D call: TRBD1 (6 bases). Trimming pared 5 bases from V and 0 bases from J, leaving 12 bases between. The CDR3 loop spans 15 amino acids. The V gene's germline CDR1 is SEHNR and CDR2 FQNEAQ (reference sequence). Incomplete CDR3 DNA: TGTGCCAGCAGCCTCGGGACAACTAGCACAGATACG. Protein: CASSLGTTSTDT. In full, the CDR3 reads CASSLGTTSTDTQYF.

This clone was observed a few times. The observed sequence ends 3 residues before the CDR3 terminus, with the missing tail filled in from the germline J gene. This chain connects TRBV11-3 to TRBJ2-1; 9 bases are a match to TRBD2. Germline V gene sequence: CDR1 SGHNT, CDR2 YENEEA. The length of the CDR3 is 13 residues. The J segment lost 9 bases and the V segment lost 5 bases, leaving 5 bases of the junction unmatched. Incomplete CDR3 DNA: TGTGCCAGCAGCACCGGGACTAGCACTGAG. This gives the protein CASSTGTSTE. The CDR3 reads in full as CASSTGTSTEQFF.